The TCR beta chain described here comes from a study of technical replicates of blood from a handful of donors (dated by TCRdb to the late 2010s). Details on this clone: Its antigen is not yet known. No per-base quality is available; no much larger clone lies one base away.

Libraries were built with the immunoSEQ multiplex PCR assay. Entries here come from immuneACCESS through TCRdb and include only in-frame sequences with V and J called. Some clones fail to appear in such tables; in the studies checked, an unresolved V gene covers under half of the shortfall, and the cause of the remainder is unknown. For this sample there are tens of thousands of clones; around 95% appear just once. 0.34% of the sample lies in the top ten. This sequence was found in a human donor in good health. The sequenced sample consisted of T cells isolated from PBMCs.

CDR3 reads: CAWSVHSNYGYTF. At the DNA level, the sequence is TGTGCCTGGAGTGTACACAGTAACTATGGCTACACCTTC. The rearrangement combines TRBV30 with TRBJ1-2; no confident D gene assignment can be made. The germline V gene (reference sequence) yields GTSNPN for CDR1 and SVGIG for CDR2. The germline ends are 6 bases apart after V is trimmed by 0 bases and J by 1 base. Reading from cysteine to phenylalanine, the CDR3 counts 13 amino acids. Only the CDR3 portion is preserved as DNA: 39 bases, with reading frame beginning at the first base.